The source of this TCR beta chain is a study of cytomegalovirus exposure and HLA in healthy donors. The count of this clone is one. Use of 60 Vbeta and 13 Jbeta primers characterized the PCR. Only in-frame clones appear in the TCRdb table, and some are missing; sequencing was by immunoSEQ multiplex PCR. The sample carries about 160,000 clones, about 85% recorded once. This receptor was taken from a woman in her forties or fifties in good health and CMV-seropositive. Sequenced: PBMCs.

The DNA of the CDR3 is TGCGCCAGCAGCCCATGGACAGGAGGAAACTATGGCTACACCTTC. Amino acid sequence: CASSPWTGGNYGYTF. This chain joins TRBV5-1 and TRBJ1-2; 7 nucleotides line up with TRBD1. J was trimmed by 2 bases and V by 4 bases; bases with no gene match: 8. This CDR3 is built from 15 residues. The germline V gene encodes CDR1 SGHRS and CDR2 YFSETQ.